Below are 31 T cell receptor beta chains sequenced from a single sample in a study of shared clonotypes between healthy human individuals. Profiling relied on immunoSEQ multiplex PCR, and the TCRdb table lists in-frame clones only, not all of them. The sample has 2 million to 3 million clones, 90% to 95% seen once; the top ten hold around 0.4%. What was sequenced was naive CD4+ T cells from PBMCs. This sample's subset: CD45RA+ positively selected. All receptors come from a man younger than 35 in good health. Some clones in this sample may be carry-over from other donors' samples.

The V gene is TRBV6-5, the J gene TRBJ1-2; D possibly corresponds to TRBD1 (6 bases). Trimming cost V 0 bases and J 4 bases, with 15 bases left between them. Germline CDR1 is MNHEY and CDR2 is SVGAGI. The length of the CDR3 is 16 residues. CDR3 residues: CASSYSLAGDPYGYTF. The CDR3 nucleotides read TGTGCCAGCAGTTACTCCCTGGCAGGGGACCCCTATGGCTACACCTTC.

This clone has just one count. The chain employs TRBV19 and TRBJ2-7; D remains ambiguous. The V gene lost 10 bases and the J gene lost 2 bases, with 18 bases spanning the gap. The CDR3 spans 14 residues. From germline, CDR1 is LNHDA and CDR2 SQIVND (reference sequence). The chain's CDR3 is CATSHVRLPYEQYF. CDR3 in DNA: TGTGCCACCAGTCACGTGAGGCTCCCCTACGAGCAGTACTTC.

The genes are TRBV15 and TRBJ2-7; 7 bases match TRBD2. Germline V gene sequence: CDR1 LNHNV, CDR2 YYDKDF (reference sequence). The J segment lost 0 bases and the V segment lost 0 bases, leaving 5 bases of the junction unmatched. The CDR3 loop spans 16 amino acids. The chain's CDR3 is CATSRDSQRGSYEQYF. CDR3 nucleotides: TGTGCCACCAGCAGAGATTCCCAGCGGGGCTCCTACGAGCAGTACTTC.

The chain has TRBV7-2 and TRBJ1-1, with 9 bases matching TRBD1. The CDR3 covers 14 residues. Germline CDR1 is SGHTA and CDR2 is FQGNSA. V was clipped by 5 bases and J by 4 bases; unmatched bases: 5. This chain's CDR3 is CASSLTGGTTEAFF. The CDR3 DNA sequence: TGTGCCAGCAGCCTCACAGGGGGCACCACTGAAGCTTTCTTT.

This chain joins TRBV2 and TRBJ2-5; 10 bases align to TRBD1. This CDR3 contains 14 residues. CDR1 and CDR2 from the germline V gene are SNHLY and FYNNEI. Losses at the gene ends were 6 bases for V and 5 bases for J; bases not matched to a gene: 6. The CDR3 is CASRAGTGAETQYF. The CDR3 coding sequence is TGTGCCAGCAGAGCAGGGACAGGGGCGGAGACCCAGTACTTC.

The rearrangement joins TRBV19 to TRBJ1-2, with 10 bases identical to TRBD1. Losses at the gene ends were 3 bases for V and 2 bases for J; bases not matched to a gene: 6. CDR3 size: 16 residues. Germline-derived CDR1 and CDR2 are LNHDA and SQIVND (reference sequence). CDR3 DNA: TGTGCCAGTAGTATTCGACAGGGGGCAGTGAACTATGGCTACACCTTC. This translates into CASSIRQGAVNYGYTF.

The chain is built from TRBV5-1 and TRBJ1-1; perhaps TRBD1 as D (6 bases). Germline CDR1 reads SGHRS; CDR2 reads YFSETQ. With 7 bases removed from V and 6 bases from J, the gap between germline ends came to 16 bases. The CDR3 runs to 13 residues. CDR3 in amino acids: CASQPDRRAEAFF. The CDR3 DNA is TGCGCCAGCCAGCCAGACAGGCGGGCTGAAGCTTTCTTT.

In the case of this clone: Other DNA sequences in the sample encode the same CDR3. The chain couples TRBV19 to TRBJ2-7; 7 bases line up with TRBD2. With 5 bases clipped from V and 7 bases from J, the junction kept 14 bases outside the gene matches. Germline lookup yields CDR1 LNHDA and CDR2 SQIVND (reference sequence). The CDR3 loop spans 15 amino acids. The CDR3 reads CASSSGGLGRGEQYF. In DNA, the CDR3 is TGTGCCAGTAGTTCGGGGGGACTTGGCCGAGGGGAGCAGTACTTC.

This rearrangement joins TRBV19 to TRBJ2-1, with 9 bases fitting TRBD2. This CDR3 has 14 residues. CDR1 is LNHDA and CDR2 is SQIVND in the germline V gene (reference sequence). With 4 bases clipped from V and 9 bases from J, the junction kept 7 bases outside the gene matches. The CDR3 DNA reads TGTGCCAGTAGTAATTTAGCGGGAGAAGGTGAGCAGTTCTTC. It translates to CASSNLAGEGEQFF.

The rearrangement links TRBV18 to TRBJ2-7; D might be TRBD2 (6 bases). Germline values: CDR1 KGHSH, CDR2 LQKENI. This CDR3 is built from 15 residues. The V and J ends lost 6 bases and 4 bases respectively, with 19 bases between them. CDR3 sequence (DNA): TGTGCCAGCTCTCTCCGGAGGGACCCGCAATACGAGCAGTACTTC. It yields the protein CASSLRRDPQYEQYF.

This clone was recorded a few times. The genes are TRBV2 and TRBJ1-1; possibly TRBD1 for D (6 bases). Germline CDR1 is SNHLY and CDR2 is FYNNEI. This CDR3 comprises 13 residues. Deletions cut 5 bases from V and 6 bases from J, with 13 bases between. CDR3 in DNA: TGTGCCAGCAGTTCACAGGGTGGGGCTGAAGCTTTCTTT. This codes for CASSSQGGAEAFF. Complete variable domain (other parts from reference TRBV2 and TRBJ1-1): EPEVTQTPSHQVTQMGQEVILRCVPISNHLYFYWYRQILGQKVEFLVSFYNNEISEKSEIFDDQFSVERPDGSNFTLKIRSTKLEDSAMYFCASSSQGGAEAFFGQGTRLTVV.

This sequence joins TRBV18 and TRBJ1-4; D gene uncertain. This CDR3 region has 15 residues. Germline CDR1 is KGHSH and CDR2 is LQKENI. Trimming removed 5 bases from V and 0 bases from J, with 10 bases in between. The CDR3 here is CASSEQRATNEKLFF. Written as DNA, the CDR3 is TGTGCCAGCTCAGAACAGCGAGCAACTAATGAAAAACTGTTTTTT.

This sequence joins TRBV6-1 and TRBJ2-5; 8 bases map to TRBD1. Trimming cost V 4 bases and J 1 base; bases outside gene matches: 8. This CDR3 spans 16 amino acids. Germline CDR1 is MNHNS and CDR2 is SASEGT. CDR3 bases: TGTGCCAGCAGTGCAGGACAGGGAAAGACCCAAGAGACCCAGTACTTC. Residues: CASSAGQGKTQETQYF.

The V call is TRBV5-1, the J call TRBJ2-3, with 14 bases that match TRBD2. J was trimmed by 12 bases and V by 4 bases; bases with no gene match: 13. Per the germline V gene, CDR1 is SGHRS and CDR2 is YFSETQ. The CDR3 sequence is 16 residues long. Written as DNA, the CDR3 is TGCGCCAGCAGCCCGAAGACTAGCGGGAGGGCCACGGGCCAGTATTTT. It codes for CASSPKTSGRATGQYF.

A remark on this clone: This sample includes further DNA sequences coding for the same CDR3. The chain has TRBV28 and TRBJ1-5, with TRBD1 identical over 10 bases. V lost 6 bases to trimming and J lost 6 bases; unmatched junction nucleotides: 5. The CDR3 runs to 14 residues. CDR1 MDHEN and CDR2 SYDVKM come from the germline V gene. The CDR3 DNA reads TGTGCCAGCAGACTGACAGGGGGCGGTCAGCCCCAGCATTTT. It yields the protein CASRLTGGGQPQHF.

This clone appeared a single time. The rearrangement links TRBV9 to TRBJ2-7; 8 bases align to TRBD2. The CDR3 spans 16 residues. After removal of 0 bases from V and 6 bases from J, the junction contained 11 bases not matched to a gene. CDR1 is SGDLS, CDR2 YYNGEE, per germline. The CDR3 spells CASSVEYRGTRGEQYF. In DNA form, the CDR3 reads TGTGCCAGCAGCGTAGAATATCGGGGGACTAGAGGCGAGCAGTACTTC.

J is TRBJ2-3 and V is TRBV6-4; D gene unclear. The CDR3 has 15 residues. Per the germline V gene, CDR1 is MRHNA and CDR2 is SNTAGT. Trimming removed 2 bases at V and 0 bases at J, with 9 bases between. Here the CDR3 DNA reads TGTGCCAGCAGTGACAAGGGCTTTAGCACAGATACGCAGTATTTT. Its protein is CASSDKGFSTDTQYF.

A note on this clone: This CDR3 is also generated by other DNA sequences in the sample. The chain links TRBV6-5 to TRBJ2-7; possibly TRBD1 for D (7 bases). This CDR3 is built from 15 residues. Between the trimmed V and J ends, which lost 0 bases and 4 bases, there was a span of 13 bases. The germline gives CDR1 MNHEY, CDR2 SVGAGI. CDR3 nucleotide sequence: TGTGCCAGCAGTTACTCGGGCAGGGGGACTTACGAGCAGTACTTC. It codes for CASSYSGRGTYEQYF.

V is TRBV9 and J is TRBJ2-3; 7 bases are a match to TRBD2. V shed 4 bases, J shed 3 bases, and the junction held 14 bases outside the gene matches. The CDR3 loop spans 17 amino acids. CDR1 is SGDLS, CDR2 YYNGEE, per germline. Here the CDR3 reads CASSLGSGGVKTDTQYF. The CDR3 region has the DNA TGTGCCAGCAGCCTAGGTTCGGGGGGAGTCAAAACAGATACGCAGTATTTT.

This CDR3 is CASSPTSSGSAYEQYF. CDR3 bases: TGCGCCAGCAGCCCCACATCTAGCGGGAGTGCCTACGAGCAGTACTTC. V gene TRBV4-1 combines with J gene TRBJ2-7; 10 nucleotides match TRBD2. The germline V gene encodes CDR1 MGHRA and CDR2 YSYEKL. Germline trimming cut 4 bases from V and 2 bases from J; bases unmatched to any gene: 8. The CDR3 totals 16 residues.

The V call is TRBV10-3, the J call TRBJ2-3; D uncertain. Germline V gives CDR1 ENHRY, CDR2 SYGVKD. The CDR3 has 15 residues. Trimming pared 0 bases from V and 4 bases from J, leaving 11 bases between. The CDR3 protein is CAISESRTSADTQYF. The CDR3 DNA sequence: TGTGCCATCAGTGAGTCTAGGACCTCGGCAGATACGCAGTATTTT.

This clone showed up just once. The sample has other DNA sequences that encode this CDR3 too. The chain combines TRBV7-3 with TRBJ1-1, with 7 bases aligning to TRBD1. The ends lost 5 bases at V and 4 bases at J; junction bases unmatched: 4. CDR1 is SGHTA and CDR2 is FQGTGA in the germline V gene. The CDR3 runs to 13 residues. The CDR3 DNA sequence: TGTGCCAGCAGCCCACGACAGGGCACTGAAGCTTTCTTT. It is translated as CASSPRQGTEAFF.

The DNA of the CDR3 is TGTGCCAGCAGCTCCCGGGAAGCCTGGGTAGTGTCCGAGAACACTGAAGCTTTCTTT. This translates into CASSSREAWVVSENTEAFF. The chain joins TRBV7-9 to TRBJ1-1; no clear D gene. Per germline, CDR1 SEHNR and CDR2 FQNEAQ (reference sequence). Trimming left V 4 bases short and J 1 base short, with 25 bases between. The CDR3 covers 19 residues.

The chain is built from TRBV9 and TRBJ1-2; TRBD1 is a possible D gene (5 bases). The germline V gene has CDR1 SGDLS and CDR2 YYNGEE. The CDR3 has 16 residues. V shed 4 bases and J shed 1 base, with 17 bases lying between them. CDR3 bases: TGTGCCAGCAGCCCCCAGGTTCAGGGCATTAACTATGGCTACACCTTC. It translates to CASSPQVQGINYGYTF. The whole variable domain, remainder taken from reference TRBV9 and TRBJ1-2, is DSGVTQTPKHLITATGQRVTLRCSPRSGDLSVYWYQQSLDQGLQFLIQYYNGEERAKGNILERFSAQQFPDLHSELNLSSLELGDSALYFCASSPQVQGINYGYTFGSGTRLTVV.

CDR3 residues: CASSQRYAGTEAFF. The CDR3 region has the DNA TGCGCCAGCAGCCAGAGATATGCAGGCACTGAAGCTTTCTTT. V is TRBV4-1 and J is TRBJ1-1; no reliable D call. The germline V gene encodes CDR1 MGHRA and CDR2 YSYEKL. The CDR3 sequence is 14 residues long. V was pared by 3 bases and J by 4 bases, with 12 bases between.

The CDR3 coding sequence is TGCGCCAGCAGCCACGGCCGGACTAGCGGGAGGAACACAGATACGCAGTATTTT. Protein product: CASSHGRTSGRNTDTQYF. The genes are TRBV4-1 and TRBJ2-3; 14 nucleotides line up with TRBD2. Per the germline V gene, CDR1 is MGHRA and CDR2 is YSYEKL. The CDR3 is 18 amino acids. V dropped 3 bases and J dropped 2; count of bases not matched to a gene: 7.

This sequence joins TRBV7-3 and TRBJ2-4, with a possible D match to TRBD2 (5 bases). The CDR3 has 13 amino acids. Germline CDR1 is SGHTA and CDR2 is FQGTGA. V lost 2 bases and J 7 bases, leaving 9 bases between the germline ends. In nucleotides, the CDR3 is TGTGCCAGCAGCTTACAGACGGGGAACATTCAGTACTTC. It codes for CASSLQTGNIQYF.

The rearrangement joins TRBV11-2 to TRBJ2-1; D is undetermined. V was cut by 5 bases and J by 7 bases, with 9 bases left in between. CDR1 and CDR2 from the germline V gene are SGHAT and FQNNGV. This CDR3 is built from 12 residues. The CDR3 reads CASSRQRNEQFF. The CDR3 DNA is TGTGCCAGCAGCCGTCAAAGGAATGAGCAGTTCTTC.

This clone was observed a few times. The rearrangement uses TRBV21-1 and TRBJ1-5. TRBV21-1 is designated a pseudogene. CDR3 length: 17 amino acids. The CDR3 region is CASRRGSTGPENQPQHF. DNA for the CDR3: TGTGCCAGCAGGCGGGGGTCGACAGGGCCTGAAAATCAGCCCCAGCATTTT.

The CDR3 reads CASSQGARDEQFF. CDR3 in DNA: TGTGCCAGCAGCCAGGGGGCTAGAGATGAGCAGTTCTTC. The V call is TRBV5-4, the J call TRBJ2-1; TRBD1 matches 8 bases. V lost 4 bases and J lost 8; bases outside the gene matches: 5. Per the germline V gene, CDR1 is SGHNT and CDR2 is YYREEE (reference sequence). The length of the CDR3 is 13 residues.

This clone has just one count. The V and J genes are TRBV28 and TRBJ1-4, with 7 bases aligning to TRBD1. Trimming removed 10 bases from V and 2 bases from J; junction bases left unmatched: 16. CDR3 size: 17 residues. The V gene's germline CDR1 is MDHEN and CDR2 SYDVKM. DNA for the CDR3: TGTGCCACCACCCGTGCCCTGGGGGGACAGACTAATGAAAAACTGTTTTTT. Translating it yields CATTRALGGQTNEKLFF. Full variable domain (remainder filled in from reference TRBV28 and TRBJ1-4): DVKVTQSSRYLVKRTGEKVFLECVQDMDHENMFWYRQDPGLGLRLIYFSYDVKMKEKGDIPEGYSVSREKKERFSLILESASTNQTSMYLCATTRALGGQTNEKLFFGSGTQLSVL.